This T cell receptor beta chain was obtained from a study of blood T cells in healthy people across ages. Sample-barcoded 5' priming and a J-beta primer mix drove a second PCR of roughly 7 to 11 cycles. TCRdb re-analysed the 5' RACE reads in MiXCR, keeping a single row per CDR3 protein. The sample includes hundreds of thousands of distinct CDR3 sequences, around 21% of them seen just once. CDR1 SNHLY and CDR2 FYNNEI come from the germline V gene. This CDR3 contains 14 residues. V was pared by 8 bases and J by 5 bases, with 6 bases of the junction left unmatched. This clonotype has only a few counts. This chain joins TRBV2 and TRBJ2-5, with TRBD2 matching over 12 bases. This clonotype was obtained from a man in his 70s in good health. The specimen sequenced was blood. The CDR3 loop reads CASLGTSGLETQYF. The CDR3, as DNA: TGTGCCAGCTTAGGGACTAGCGGGTTGGAGACCCAGTACTTC.